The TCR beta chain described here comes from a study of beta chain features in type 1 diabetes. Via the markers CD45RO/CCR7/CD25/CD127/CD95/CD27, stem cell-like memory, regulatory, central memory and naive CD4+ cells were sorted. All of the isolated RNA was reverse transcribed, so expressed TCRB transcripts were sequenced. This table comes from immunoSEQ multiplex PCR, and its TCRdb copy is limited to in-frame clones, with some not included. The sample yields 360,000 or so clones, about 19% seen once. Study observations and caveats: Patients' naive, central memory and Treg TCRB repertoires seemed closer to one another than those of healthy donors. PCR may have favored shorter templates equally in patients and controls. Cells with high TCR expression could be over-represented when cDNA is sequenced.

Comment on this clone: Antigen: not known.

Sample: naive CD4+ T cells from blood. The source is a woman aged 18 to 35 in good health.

CDR3 sequence (DNA): TGTGCCGGCCCGCGGGGTTACTACGAGCAGTACTTC. Protein product: CAGPRGYYEQYF. V usage is TRBV30 and J usage is TRBJ2-7; the D gene is possibly TRBD2 (6 bases). Germline V gene lookup returns CDR1 GTSNPN and CDR2 SVGIG (reference sequence). CDR3 length: 12 residues. V lost 8 bases, J lost 3 bases, and 14 bases lay in between.